This TCR beta chain was sequenced for a study of beta chain features in type 1 diabetes. Points from the study as a whole: Patients with type 1 diabetes carried fewer insertions and had more deletions at their VDJ junctions. Among all four CD4+ subsets, Type 1 diabetes patients had TCRB CDR3s that were moderately but significantly shorter.

Regarding this clone: Its antigen is undetermined.

V shed 5 bases and J shed 2 bases, with 13 bases lying between them. The CDR3 contains 14 residues. Germline V gene lookup returns CDR1 SGHAT and CDR2 FQDESV (reference sequence). Isolation of CD4+ naive, central memory, regulatory and stem cell-like memory cells was achieved by sorting via CD45RO/CCR7/CD25/CD127/CD95/CD27. What was sequenced were expressed TCRB transcripts, since all of the isolated RNA had been reverse transcribed. Mean read depth for naive, central memory and regulatory T cell samples was 3 million to 4.5 million reads. Measured with immunoSEQ multiplex PCR; TCRdb has only the in-frame clones, and not every one. The data contain some 330,000 clones, roughly 12% of them singletons.

Sequencing was performed on naive CD4+ T cells from blood. This TCR derives from a woman between 18 and 30 years old with type 1 diabetes. The V call is TRBV11-1, the J call TRBJ2-7; possible D gene TRBD2, 5 bases. The CDR3 DNA is TGTGCCAGCAGCACTAGAGGCAGGCCCTACGAGCAGTACTTC. Its translation: CASSTRGRPYEQYF.